This T cell receptor (beta chain) was profiled in a study of blood T cell repertoires in COVID-19. Study as a whole: The United States, Italy and Spain supplied acute and convalescent COVID-19 samples. Nucleic acid was either cDNA or gDNA, and it came from T cells, B-cell-depleted T cells, or PBMCs.

The CDR3 totals 15 residues. With V trimmed by 5 bases and J by 6 bases, 6 bases remained unmatched. Looked up from germline, CDR1 is MNHEY and CDR2 is SVGAGI. Per the study methods: Estimation of nucleated cell counts relied on the amplification of reference gene primers. Only in-frame clones appear in the TCRdb table, and some are missing; sequencing was by immunoSEQ multiplex PCR. V and J calls and clone size follow that table, whereas D and trimming were derived from the DNA. The sample consists of fewer than 200,000 clones, roughly nine tenths of them appearing once. The V and J genes are TRBV6-5 and TRBJ2-2; TRBD2 agrees at 10 bases. The clonotype originates from a man between 18 and 29 years old who had recovered from COVID-19. Input material: peripheral blood. The CDR3 bases are TGTGCCAGCAGTCGAGCGGGAGGGGGTGCCGGGGAGCTGTTTTTT. Translation: CASSRAGGGAGELFF.